The T cell receptor beta chain described here comes from a study of CD8+CD57+ T cells in acquired aplastic anemia (dated by TCRdb to 2017 to 2018). Some background on the complete study: On average, sorted CD4+ and CD8+ cells yielded around 3.4 ug of extracted DNA, with a range of roughly 0.18 to 30 ug. CD8+CD57+ expansion was defined as a frequency above the mean frequency observed in healthy subjects.

Patients chosen for sequencing had shown expansion of CD8+CD57+ cells by flow cytometry. Every patient had severe acquired aplastic anemia, diagnosed using the International Study of Aplastic Anemia and Agranulocytosis and Camitta criteria. No therapy had been received by the patients at the time of blood sampling. TCR repertoires of sorted CD4+ and CD8+ blood T cells from severe aplastic anemia patients and healthy subjects were deep-sequenced in the study. In the USA, patient enrollment took place under clinicaltrials.gov protocols 00001620, 01623167, 00001397, 00071045, 00081523 and 00961064. Ficoll-Paque density gradient centrifugation was used to isolate peripheral blood mononuclear cells. Before DNA was extracted, CD4+ and CD8+ T cells were sorted using either FACS or magnetic beads. Profiling of TCR beta VDJ combinations and CDR3 sequences used genomic DNA as the template. An Illumina HiSeq 2000 was the platform used for TCR repertoire sequencing. As for the authors' bioinformatics: Repertoire assessment relied on Simpson's diversity index, CDR3 size and DJ length profiles, and TRBV/TRBJ rearrangement plots. Whichever DNA sequence was most abundant in the deep sequencing data was defined as the immunodominant clone. CDR3 amino acid sequences were checked for sharing between subjects and were compared against published repertoires and the VDJdb database. TCRdb itself trimmed the public reads at Q25 with fastp, ran MiXCR and retained productive beta chains. A single entry per CDR3 protein holds the most common genes and DNA from its merged rows. TCRdb's processing, not the authors' own work, is the source of the V and J calls. In all, the sample holds about 160,000 distinct CDR3 sequences, and roughly 45% of those were seen once. Around 3.2% of the sample is held by the ten biggest clonotypes.

The CDR3 spans 14 residues, from the cysteine through the phenylalanine. Only the CDR3 portion is preserved as DNA: 42 bases, with reading frame beginning at the first base. Sequences MNHEY (CDR1) and SMNVEV (CDR2) are obtained from the germline V gene (reference sequence). V drops 4 bases and J drops 5 bases, leaving 14 bases in between. Comment on this clonotype: Its antigen is still unknown. No qualities accompany the bases; no much larger clone lies one base away.

Here is what the overall study found, with its caveats: About 30 CD8+ CDR3 sequences were found in both patients and controls but appeared to be highly expressed in patients and within the immunodominant clones of the patients. CD8+ Simpson's diversity did not differ significantly between patients and healthy controls (P=0.060).

The chain couples TRBV27 to TRBJ2-5; the D gene lacks a confident call. The sequence was collected from a human donor with aplastic anemia. Sequencing input: sorted CD4+, CD8+, or CD8+CD57+ T cells (not recorded which) from PBMCs. The nucleotide sequence reads as follows: TGTGCCAGCAGTTCACACGTCCTCCCGGAGACCCAGTACTTC. Its protein reads: CASSSHVLPETQYF.